These 22 T cell receptor beta chains were sequenced from one sample in a study of OX40 agonist ivuxolimab in advanced cancers. Profiled with immunoSEQ multiplex PCR; TCRdb holds only in-frame clones, not every one. Of tens of thousands of clones listed, roughly 87% are singletons. Sequencing used CD4+ or CD8+ T cells sorted from blood, obtained in a trial of the OX40 agonist ivuxolimab. All receptors derive from an adult with an advanced solid tumor such as melanoma, head and neck, liver or kidney cancer.

V is TRBV18 and J is TRBJ1-2; D gene unclear. Germline CDR1 and CDR2: KGHSH and LQKENI. The V end lost 1 base, the J end lost 8 bases, and 11 bases lay between the germline ends. The CDR3 has 13 amino acids. This CDR3 reads CASSPQVTEGYTF. The DNA of the CDR3 is TGTGCCAGCTCACCACAGGTTACTGAAGGCTACACCTTC.

This clone was counted a single time. The CDR3 region has the DNA TGCGCCAGCAGCTCCTTCCGAGGGAGCCCGCAGGGGGCTGGGGTGAACACTGAAGCTTTCTTT. It yields the protein CASSSFRGSPQGAGVNTEAFF. The chain is built from TRBV5-1 and TRBJ1-1; TRBD1 aligns across 8 bases. This CDR3 is 21 amino acids long. V gave up 3 bases and J gave up 0 bases; unmatched junction bases: 22. Germline loops: CDR1 SGHRS, CDR2 YFSETQ. The complete variable domain, with remaining parts taken from reference TRBV5-1 and TRBJ1-1, reads KAGVTQTPRYLIKTRGQQVTLSCSPISGHRSVSWYQQTPGQGLQFLFEYFSETQRNKGNFPGRFSGRQFSNSRSEMNVSTLELGDSALYLCASSSFRGSPQGAGVNTEAFFGQGTRLTVV.

V is TRBV5-1 and J is TRBJ2-5; D ambiguous. Germline V gene sequence: CDR1 SGHRS, CDR2 YFSETQ. This CDR3 has 12 residues. V shed 4 bases and J shed 1 base, with 5 bases lying between them. The CDR3 DNA is TGCGCCAGCAGCGTAGCCCAAGAGACCCAGTACTTC. Residues: CASSVAQETQYF.

The chain combines TRBV15 with TRBJ2-7; D not resolved. Germline V gene data show CDR1 as LNHNV and CDR2 as YYDKDF (reference sequence). The V gene lost 1 base and the J gene lost 3 bases, with 4 bases spanning the gap. The CDR3 length is 12 residues. CDR3 in DNA: TGTGCCACCAGCAGAGCCAGCTACGAGCAGTACTTC. Protein sequence: CATSRASYEQYF.

The chain carries TRBV7-2 and TRBJ1-1; TRBD1 might be the D (5 bases). Trimming removed 5 bases from V and 1 base from J, with 8 bases in between. The CDR3 contains 13 residues. The germline V gene has CDR1 SGHTA and CDR2 FQGNSA. Here the CDR3 reads CASSATANTEAFF. The CDR3 bases are TGTGCCAGCAGCGCGACAGCGAACACTGAAGCTTTCTTT.

This chain uses TRBV11-2 with TRBJ1-2, with TRBD1 matching over 8 bases. This CDR3 has 18 residues. V trimming: 5 bases; J trimming: 1 base; junction bases outside the gene matches: 15. CDR1 is SGHAT and CDR2 is FQNNGV in the germline V gene. The CDR3 protein is CASSPRTGPGAYNYGYTF. The CDR3 bases are TGTGCCAGCAGCCCTCGGACAGGGCCGGGGGCCTATAACTATGGCTACACCTTC.

The chain links TRBV7-8 to TRBJ1-1; D call uncertain. Germline V gene data show CDR1 as SGHVS and CDR2 as FQNEAQ. Trimming shortened V by 4 bases and J by 1 base, and 16 bases separated the two germline ends. There are 16 residues in the CDR3. The CDR3 sequence: CASSYNSGRKNTEAFF. For the CDR3, the DNA is TGTGCCAGCAGCTATAATTCCGGACGGAAGAACACTGAAGCTTTCTTT.

V is TRBV29-1 and J is TRBJ2-1; no definite D call. From germline, CDR1 is SQVTM and CDR2 ANQGSEA. V lost 4 bases and J lost 5, with 9 bases in between. The CDR3 runs 12 residues. Here the CDR3 reads CSVVLWDNEQFF. The CDR3 DNA reads TGCAGCGTTGTATTGTGGGACAATGAGCAGTTCTTC.

J is TRBJ2-2 and V is TRBV18, with 8 bases fitting TRBD1. CDR3 size: 15 residues. CDR1 and CDR2 from the germline V gene are KGHSH and LQKENI. V lost 5 bases and J lost 5; bases outside the gene matches: 7. The CDR3 loop reads CASSETGARTGELFF. CDR3 nucleotides: TGTGCCAGCTCAGAGACAGGGGCCCGTACCGGGGAGCTGTTTTTT.

This rearrangement joins TRBV4-1 to TRBJ2-1; D may be TRBD1 (5 bases). Looked up from germline, CDR1 is MGHRA and CDR2 is YSYEKL. The V and J ends lost 4 bases and 7 bases respectively, with 20 bases between them. The CDR3 is 16 amino acids. Here the CDR3 reads CASSLLPQGISNEQFF. CDR3 nucleotide sequence: TGCGCCAGCAGCCTCCTACCCCAGGGTATTAGTAATGAGCAGTTCTTC.

The chain is built from TRBV11-1 and TRBJ2-7; tentatively, D is TRBD1 (6 bases). Germline CDR1 and CDR2: SGHAT and FQDESV (reference sequence). Trimming removed 8 bases at V and 2 bases at J, with 10 bases between. CDR3 length: 12 amino acids. This CDR3 is CASRQATYEQYF. The CDR3 region has the DNA TGTGCCAGCCGACAGGCCACCTACGAGCAGTACTTC.

The chain is built from TRBV30 and TRBJ1-6; D is unresolved. V was trimmed by 1 base and J by 7 bases, leaving 14 bases between them. This CDR3 is 15 amino acids long. Germline loops: CDR1 GTSNPN, CDR2 SVGIG (reference sequence). In DNA form, the CDR3 reads TGTGCCTGGAGTGGACAAGCTCTCGGAAATTCACCCCTCCACTTT. Its translation is CAWSGQALGNSPLHF.

The V gene is TRBV6-1, the J gene TRBJ1-1; D possibly corresponds to TRBD1 (6 bases). The V end was cut by 8 bases, the J end by 5 bases, with 12 bases between. The germline gives CDR1 MNHNS, CDR2 SASEGT. This CDR3 region has 12 residues. Here the CDR3 DNA reads TGTGCCAGCCAAGGGGGGGGGACTGAAGCTTTCTTT. Its translation: CASQGGGTEAFF.

This chain uses TRBV6-5 with TRBJ2-1, with 9 bases matching TRBD2. V lost 4 bases to trimming and J lost 9 bases; unmatched junction nucleotides: 4. This CDR3 contains 13 residues. Germline V CDR1 and CDR2: MNHEY, SVGAGI. In nucleotides, the CDR3 is TGTGCCAGCAGTTGGCTAGCGGGAAGTGAGCAGTTCTTC. Translated, it gives CASSWLAGSEQFF.

J is TRBJ1-2 and V is TRBV19; D remains unclear. Trimming removed 8 bases from V and 1 base from J, with 11 bases in between. CDR1 is LNHDA, CDR2 SQIVND, per germline (reference sequence). The CDR3 length is 13 residues. CDR3 protein: CASQLYVNYGYTF. CDR3 nucleotide sequence: TGTGCCAGTCAACTTTACGTTAACTATGGCTACACCTTC.

This clone was detected a few times. The chain has TRBV5-1 and TRBJ2-1; D unclear. The germline gives CDR1 SGHRS, CDR2 YFSETQ. This CDR3 is 14 amino acids long. The germline V and J ends were trimmed by 4 bases and 2 bases, with 10 bases remaining between them. The CDR3, as DNA: TGCGCCAGCAGCCTAGATGGACCCTACAATGAGCAGTTCTTC. Residues: CASSLDGPYNEQFF.

In this sample, this clone turned up a few times. This chain links TRBV6-6 with TRBJ1-2; D not resolved. Germline V gene sequence: CDR1 MNHNY, CDR2 SVGAGI (reference sequence). The CDR3 consists of 12 residues. The V and J ends lost 2 bases and 5 bases respectively, with 6 bases between them. CDR3 residues: CASSYREYGYTF. CDR3 nucleotides: TGTGCCAGCAGTTACAGGGAGTATGGCTACACCTTC.

V is TRBV7-9 and J is TRBJ2-1, with D perhaps being TRBD1 or TRBD2 (5 bases each). Germline V gives CDR1 SEHNR, CDR2 FQNEAQ (reference sequence). The CDR3 extends over 16 amino acids. Trimming took off 6 bases at V and 0 bases at J, with 15 bases between the two ends. The CDR3 coding sequence is TGTGCCAGCAGACCCTCGGGGCATAGCTCCTACAATGAGCAGTTCTTC. Amino acids: CASRPSGHSSYNEQFF.

V gene TRBV6-6 combines with J gene TRBJ1-6; D not certain. The CDR3 covers 15 residues. Germline V CDR1 and CDR2: MNHNY, SVGAGI (reference sequence). Trimming removed 6 bases from V and 4 bases from J, with 13 bases in between. In DNA form, the CDR3 reads TGTGCCAGCAGAAGAGAGAAATCTTATAATTCACCCCTCCACTTT. This codes for CASRREKSYNSPLHF.

This clone showed up just once. The chain couples TRBV6-6 to TRBJ2-7; 11 nucleotides line up with TRBD1. The germline V gene has CDR1 MNHNY and CDR2 SVGAGI (reference sequence). Trimming took 3 bases from V and 2 from J; bases not matched to a gene: 3. This CDR3 is 15 amino acids long. CDR3 sequence: CASSYGQGAAYEQYF. In nucleotides, the CDR3 is TGTGCCAGCAGTTATGGACAGGGGGCAGCCTACGAGCAGTACTTC.

V gene TRBV19 combines with J gene TRBJ2-7; TRBD2 might be the D (7 bases). CDR3 size: 17 residues. Germline-derived CDR1 and CDR2 are LNHDA and SQIVND (reference sequence). Trimming removed 7 bases at V and 5 bases at J, with 27 bases between. The CDR3 reads CASKKRGEFAGAHEQYF. DNA for the CDR3: TGTGCCAGTAAGAAAAGGGGGGAGTTTGCGGGAGCCCACGAGCAGTACTTC.

The rearrangement links TRBV5-4 to TRBJ1-6; D unclear. The germline gives CDR1 SGHNT, CDR2 YYREEE (reference sequence). Trimming took off 0 bases at V and 3 bases at J, with 7 bases between the two ends. This CDR3 is 15 amino acids long. CDR3 nucleotide sequence: TGTGCCAGCAGCTTGGGCAGGTTCTATAATTCACCCCTCCACTTT. Translating it yields CASSLGRFYNSPLHF.